Reported below is one T cell receptor beta chain. Primers: 60 Vbeta forward and 13 Jbeta reverse. Method: immunoSEQ multiplex PCR; TCRdb's copy keeps in-frame clones and lacks some. The sample records 95,000 to 110,000 clones, around 77% being singletons. CDR3 length: 14 amino acids. The trim removed 10 bases at V and 4 bases at J, leaving 11 bases unmatched. Per the germline V gene, CDR1 is LNHDA and CDR2 is SQIVND (reference sequence). The data originate from a study of cytomegalovirus exposure and HLA in healthy donors. Specimen: PBMCs. This rearrangement joins TRBV19 to TRBJ1-1; 8 bases match TRBD1. The sequence was obtained from a male donor in good health and CMV-seronegative. Here the CDR3 reads CATSTQGAGTEAFF. CDR3 nucleotides: TGTGCCACCTCAACCCAGGGGGCTGGCACTGAAGCTTTCTTT.